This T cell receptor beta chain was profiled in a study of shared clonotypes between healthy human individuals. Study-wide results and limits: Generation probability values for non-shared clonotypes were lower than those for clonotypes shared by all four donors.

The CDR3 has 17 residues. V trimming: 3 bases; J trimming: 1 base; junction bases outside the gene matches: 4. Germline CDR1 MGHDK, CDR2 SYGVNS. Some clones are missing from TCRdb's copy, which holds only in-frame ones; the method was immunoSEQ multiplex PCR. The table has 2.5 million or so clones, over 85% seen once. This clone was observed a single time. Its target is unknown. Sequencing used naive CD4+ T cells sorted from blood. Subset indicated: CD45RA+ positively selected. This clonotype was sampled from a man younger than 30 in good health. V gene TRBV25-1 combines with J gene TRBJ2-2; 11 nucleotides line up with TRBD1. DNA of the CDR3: TGTGCCAGCAGTGAGGACAGGGGGCTCGTGAACACCGGGGAGCTGTTTTTT. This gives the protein CASSEDRGLVNTGELFF.